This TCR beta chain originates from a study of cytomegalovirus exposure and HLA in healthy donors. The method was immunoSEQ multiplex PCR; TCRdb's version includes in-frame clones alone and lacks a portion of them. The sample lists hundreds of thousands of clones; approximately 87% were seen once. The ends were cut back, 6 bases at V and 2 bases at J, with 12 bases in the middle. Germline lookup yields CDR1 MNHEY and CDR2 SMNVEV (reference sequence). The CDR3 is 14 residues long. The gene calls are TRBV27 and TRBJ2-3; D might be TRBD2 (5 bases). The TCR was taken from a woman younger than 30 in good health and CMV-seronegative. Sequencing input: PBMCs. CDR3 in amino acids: CASRPGLTTDTQYF. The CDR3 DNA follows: TGTGCCAGCAGACCAGGACTGACCACAGATACGCAGTATTTT.